This TCR beta chain was observed in a study of CD8+CD57+ T cells in acquired aplastic anemia. Looking at the study overall: Sorted cells (CD4+ and CD8+) yielded DNA amounts that averaged about 3.1 ug. In CD4+ cells, healthy donors produced an average of about 10 million reads.

The CDR3 has 16 amino acids. The V end was cut by 0 bases, the J end by 6 bases, with 18 bases between. Germline V gene data show CDR1 as LNHNV and CDR2 as YYDKDF (reference sequence). The TCR beta profiling, which covered VDJ combination and CDR3 sequence, was carried out using genomic DNA as the template. TCRdb reanalysed the reads using MiXCR and keeps one entry per CDR3 protein. The sample shows hundreds of thousands of distinct CDR3 sequences, roughly 68% of them seen only once. Note on this clonotype: Its antigen is still unknown.

Study-wide results and caveats: Twenty-nine CD8+ CDR3 sequences were shared between patients and controls.

Input material: sorted CD4+, CD8+, or CD8+CD57+ T cells (not recorded which) from PBMCs. The genes are TRBV15 and TRBJ2-7; either TRBD1 or TRBD2 may fit D (5 bases each). This receptor was taken from a human donor in good health, serving as a control. The CDR3 sequence is CATSRERDPGVSEQYF. Here the CDR3 DNA reads TGTGCCACCAGCAGAGAGAGGGACCCCGGGGTCTCCGAGCAGTACTTC. The variable domain in full, completed from reference TRBV15 and TRBJ2-7, reads DAMVIQNPRYQVTQFGKPVTLSCSQTLNHNVMYWYQQKSSQAPKLLFHYYDKDFNNEADTPDNFQSRRPNTSFCFLDIRSPGLGDTAMYLCATSRERDPGVSEQYFGPGTRLTVT.